This T cell receptor (beta chain) was retrieved from a study of response to subunit inactivated influenza vaccine. MiXCR, run by TCRdb on the RT-PCR reads, gives a single entry per CDR3 protein. The sample includes roughly 650,000 distinct CDR3 sequences, 15% to 18% seen only once; the top ten take 11%. The CDR3 contains 13 residues. Germline V gives CDR1 DFQATT, CDR2 SNEGSKA (reference sequence). V was shortened by 6 bases and J by 0 bases, with 11 bases between the two germline ends. This sequence originates from a man between 50 and 59 years old who received an inactivated influenza vaccine. The sample was PBMCs from blood, taken roughly 12 days after vaccination. The gene calls are TRBV20-1 and TRBJ1-2; tentatively, D is TRBD1 (6 bases). The CDR3 loop is CSARDNSNYGYTF. In DNA form, the CDR3 reads TGCAGTGCCAGGGACAACTCTAACTATGGCTACACCTTC.